This T cell receptor (beta chain) is from a study of cytomegalovirus exposure and HLA in healthy donors. As concerns this clone: Its antigen is unidentified.

Findings of the study overall: Trimming of TCR beta V- and J-genes showed a link, identified in a later analysis, to a missense DCLRE1C variant.

The CDR3 is 13 amino acids. The ends lost 8 bases at V and 5 bases at J; junction bases unmatched: 8. Germline assignment: CDR1 MNHEY and CDR2 SVGAGI. The PCR made use of 60 Vbeta and 13 Jbeta primers. Sequencing used immunoSEQ multiplex PCR; TCRdb keeps in-frame clones, though not all of them. The top ten clones hold approximately 1.6% of a sample with approximately 190,000 clones, about 86% of them seen once. The V and J genes are TRBV6-5 and TRBJ1-1; TRBD1 agrees at 7 bases. The specimen sequenced was PBMCs. This receptor was obtained from a man between 35 and 55 years old in good health and CMV-seropositive. As DNA, the CDR3 is TGTGCCAGCCTAACAGGGGTAGGGACTGAAGCTTTCTTT. Translation gives CASLTGVGTEAFF.